The subject of this entry is one TCR beta chain. The protocol was immunoSEQ multiplex PCR, while the TCRdb copy is restricted to in-frame clones and leaves out a portion. The sample records about 250,000 clones, about 88% being singletons. This entry comes from a study of blood T cell repertoires in COVID-19. The specimen was PBMCs or T cells enriched from blood (not recorded which). The receptor comes from a woman between 50 and 59 years old who had been exposed to COVID-19.

For the CDR3, the DNA is TGTGCCAGCAGTCTCGCTTCACTTACGACAGGGGCTGACAATGAGCAGTTCTTC. This encodes CASSLASLTTGADNEQFF. J is TRBJ2-1 and V is TRBV6-2 or TRBV6-3; 8 bases match TRBD1. V lost 5 bases, J lost 5 bases, and 17 bases stayed unmatched. This CDR3 has 18 amino acids. Per germline, CDR1 MNHEY and CDR2 SVGEGT.